These 20 T cell receptor beta chains share one sample of origin, sequenced in a study of cytomegalovirus exposure and HLA in healthy donors. The PCR ran on 60 Vbeta and 13 Jbeta primers. Clones were sequenced by immunoSEQ multiplex PCR, and TCRdb holds only the in-frame ones, with some missing. The repertoire has 200,000 to 250,000 clones, over 65% of them found once; the top ten carry 0.63%. Input material: PBMCs. These receptors originate from a man aged 18 to 29 in good health and CMV-seronegative.

In nucleotides, the CDR3 is TGCGCCAGCAGTCGACCGAGGGGGGGCTCTGGAAACACCATATATTTT. As protein: CASSRPRGGSGNTIYF. The V call is TRBV23-1, the J call TRBJ1-3; D may be TRBD1 (6 bases). TRBV23-1 is an ORF, and what it does is uncertain. The V end lost 4 bases, the J end lost 0 bases, and 13 bases lay between the germline ends. This CDR3 region has 16 residues.

The chain is built from TRBV28 and TRBJ1-3; maybe TRBD1 (5 bases). Per germline, CDR1 MDHEN and CDR2 SYDVKM. There are 15 residues in the CDR3. V lost 2 bases to trimming and J lost 0 bases, with 8 bases between them. The chain's CDR3 is CASSLPGPSGNTIYF. The CDR3 bases are TGTGCCAGCAGTTTACCAGGGCCCTCTGGAAACACCATATATTTT.

This chain links TRBV28 with TRBJ1-1, with D possibly being TRBD1 (6 bases). Germline CDR1 reads MDHEN; CDR2 reads SYDVKM. This CDR3 has 15 amino acids. Trimming stripped 3 bases from V and 0 bases from J, with 11 bases between. This chain's CDR3 is CASSLYQGLNTEAFF. Here the CDR3 DNA reads TGTGCCAGCAGTTTGTATCAGGGGCTGAACACTGAAGCTTTCTTT.

This clone was counted once. V is TRBV7-6 and J is TRBJ2-7, with 9 positions matching TRBD1. There are 14 residues in the CDR3. After removal of 1 base from V and 5 bases from J, the junction contained 3 bases not matched to a gene. The V gene's germline CDR1 is SGHVS and CDR2 FNYEAQ. The CDR3 spells CASSLGTGVNEQYF. CDR3 in DNA: TGTGCCAGCAGCTTAGGGACAGGGGTTAACGAGCAGTACTTC.

This sequence joins TRBV5-1 and TRBJ2-3; TRBD2 matches at 9 bases. The J segment lost 4 bases and the V segment lost 5 bases, leaving 5 bases of the junction unmatched. CDR1 SGHRS and CDR2 YFSETQ come from the germline V gene. The CDR3 sequence is 14 residues long. CDR3 DNA sequence: TGCGCCAGCAGTCAAGCGGGAGGCGCAGATACGCAGTATTTT. As protein: CASSQAGGADTQYF.

This clone was counted between two and nine times. CDR3 nucleotides: TGTGCCAGCAGCCACTTCGGGAGAGAGTCGGAGCAGTACTTC. Protein sequence: CASSHFGRESEQYF. The chain is built from TRBV7-2 and TRBJ2-7; possible D gene TRBD2, 6 bases. CDR3 size: 14 residues. The germline V gene has CDR1 SGHTA and CDR2 FQGNSA. V lost 5 bases, J lost 7 bases, and 18 bases lay in between.

This chain connects TRBV2 to TRBJ2-5, with 7 bases fitting TRBD2. The length of the CDR3 is 15 residues. Germline CDR1 reads SNHLY; CDR2 reads FYNNEI. Unmatched junction bases numbered 6, after V lost 4 bases and J lost 1 base. The CDR3 nucleotides read TGTGCCAGCAGTGCGTCGCTAGCGGCCCAAGAGACCCAGTACTTC. It codes for CASSASLAAQETQYF.

The chain employs TRBV6-5 and TRBJ1-1; possibly TRBD1 for D (5 bases). The V gene's germline CDR1 is MNHEY and CDR2 SVGAGI. The V end lost 5 bases, the J end lost 7 bases, and 17 bases lay between the germline ends. This CDR3 is 14 amino acids long. CDR3 sequence (DNA): TGTGCCAGCAGTGCGATCGGGACTCACGATGAAGCTTTCTTT. Translating gives CASSAIGTHDEAFF.

The CDR3 DNA sequence: TGCGCCAGCAGCCAAGAAAGCGGGAGATACCAAGAGACCCAGTACTTC. Encoded protein: CASSQESGRYQETQYF. The J gene is TRBJ2-5, the V gene TRBV4-1, with TRBD2 matching over 8 bases. The CDR3 is 16 amino acids. V lost 0 bases to trimming and J lost 0 bases; unmatched junction nucleotides: 3. CDR1 MGHRA and CDR2 YSYEKL come from the germline V gene.

V and J are TRBV15 and TRBJ2-2; TRBD2 matches at 16 bases. There are 16 residues in the CDR3. After removal of 3 bases from V and 7 bases from J, the junction contained 2 bases not matched to a gene. Germline CDR1 LNHNV, CDR2 YYDKDF (reference sequence). This CDR3 reads CATSRGLAGGLGELFF. The CDR3 coding sequence is TGTGCCACCAGCAGGGGACTAGCGGGAGGGCTCGGGGAGCTGTTTTTT. The complete variable domain, with remaining parts taken from reference TRBV15 and TRBJ2-2, reads DAMVIQNPRYQVTQFGKPVTLSCSQTLNHNVMYWYQQKSSQAPKLLFHYYDKDFNNEADTPDNFQSRRPNTSFCFLDIRSPGLGDTAMYLCATSRGLAGGLGELFFGEGSRLTVL.

V is TRBV27 and J is TRBJ1-5; 8 nucleotides line up with TRBD1. J was trimmed by 7 bases and V by 10 bases; bases with no gene match: 6. CDR3 length: 12 amino acids. CDR1 is MNHEY, CDR2 SMNVEV, per germline (reference sequence). The CDR3 spells CAIKAGGQPQHF. CDR3 nucleotides: TGTGCCATCAAGGCAGGGGGCCAGCCCCAGCATTTT.

The chain employs TRBV6-6 and TRBJ2-5; 7 nucleotides match TRBD1. V was pared by 5 bases and J by 2 bases, with 5 bases of the junction left unmatched. CDR1 MNHNY and CDR2 SVGAGI come from the germline V gene (reference sequence). The CDR3 runs to 14 residues. The CDR3 spells CASSLAGGQETQYF. The CDR3 region has the DNA TGTGCCAGCAGTCTCGCAGGGGGTCAAGAGACCCAGTACTTC.

CDR3 residues: CASSAPGLGNSPLHF. CDR3 coding DNA: TGTGCCAGCAGCGCCCCGGGACTGGGAAATTCACCCCTCCACTTT. V is TRBV7-8 and J is TRBJ1-6; D perhaps matches TRBD1 (5 bases). Trimming took off 5 bases at V and 7 bases at J, with 15 bases between the two ends. CDR3 size: 15 residues. Germline assignment: CDR1 SGHVS and CDR2 FQNEAQ.

This chain uses TRBV7-9 with TRBJ2-5; 7 nucleotides line up with TRBD1. Per the germline V gene, CDR1 is SEHNR and CDR2 is FQNEAQ (reference sequence). The CDR3 is made up of 15 amino acids. Trimming removed 1 base from V and 4 bases from J; junction bases left unmatched: 6. In DNA form, the CDR3 reads TGTGCCAGCAGCTTAGGCGGACAGGAGGCAGAGACCCAGTACTTC. Its protein is CASSLGGQEAETQYF.

J is TRBJ2-1 and V is TRBV2; TRBD2 aligns across 11 bases. The CDR3 consists of 14 residues. The germline V gene encodes CDR1 SNHLY and CDR2 FYNNEI. Trimming at V came to 8 bases and at J to 14 bases, leaving 14 bases not matched to a gene. As DNA, the CDR3 is TGTGCCAGCGGCGGGACTAGCGGAGGGGACGGGGAGTTCTTC. It specifies CASGGTSGGDGEFF.

This clone came up a few times. The genes are TRBV5-3 and TRBJ2-1, with TRBD2 identical over 10 bases. TRBV5-3 is an ORF, with its function uncertain. V gave up 2 bases and J gave up 0 bases; unmatched junction bases: 2. This CDR3 has 16 amino acids. CDR3 protein: CARSLAGGSSYNEQFF. The CDR3 bases are TGTGCCAGAAGCTTAGCGGGGGGGAGCTCCTACAATGAGCAGTTCTTC.

DNA for the CDR3: TGTGCCTGGAGTGTAATCGGGACAGAGGCCAGGAACACTGAAGCTTTCTTT. Its protein product is CAWSVIGTEARNTEAFF. The chain couples TRBV30 to TRBJ1-1, with TRBD1 matching over 7 bases. This CDR3 contains 17 residues. Germline-derived CDR1 and CDR2 are GTSNPN and SVGIG (reference sequence). The V gene end was trimmed by 0 bases and the J gene end by 1 base; junction bases not matched to a gene: 11.

J is TRBJ1-4 and V is TRBV25-1; weak D call: TRBD1 (5 bases). Germline V gene lookup returns CDR1 MGHDK and CDR2 SYGVNS. CDR3 length: 15 residues. V shed 5 bases and J shed 8 bases, with 18 bases lying between them. CDR3 sequence: CASSWGVQPGEKLFF. CDR3 sequence (DNA): TGTGCCAGCAGTTGGGGGGTCCAACCGGGCGAAAAACTGTTTTTT. The whole variable domain, remainder taken from reference TRBV25-1 and TRBJ1-4, is EADIYQTPRYLVIGTGKKITLECSQTMGHDKMYWYQQDPGMELHLIHYSYGVNSTEKGDLSSESTVSRIRTEHFPLTLESARPSHTSQYLCASSWGVQPGEKLFFGSGTQLSVL.

This rearrangement joins TRBV28 to TRBJ2-5; TRBD2 agrees at 7 bases. The J call may be mistaken, given a closer DNA end match to TRBJ2-7. CDR3 length: 16 amino acids. The germline V gene encodes CDR1 MDHEN and CDR2 SYDVKM. The CDR3 coding sequence is TGTGCCAGCGTCTCCTCACTGGGGGGAGGGGCCTACGAGCAGTACTTC. Protein: CASVSSLGGGAYEQYF.

The chain carries TRBV27 and TRBJ2-1, with 7 bases aligning to TRBD2. The CDR3 has 15 residues. The V segment lost 5 bases and the J segment 0 bases; nucleotides outside the gene matches: 4. CDR1 and CDR2 from the germline V gene are MNHEY and SMNVEV (reference sequence). The CDR3 loop is CASSKAGSSYNEQFF. CDR3 bases: TGTGCCAGCAGTAAAGCGGGGAGCTCCTACAATGAGCAGTTCTTC.